What follows are 25 T cell receptor beta chains derived from one specimen sequenced in a study of CD8 T cells in ankylosing spondylitis listed by TCRdb under 2017. Here is what the overall study found, with its caveats: A TCR beta motif made up of fewer than 10 highly homologous amino acid variants appeared to be characteristic of blood from ankylosing spondylitis patients.

No antigens are known for them. Libraries were built with 5' RACE. Instrument used: Illumina HiSeq 2500. TCRdb itself trimmed the public reads at Q25 with fastp, ran MiXCR and retained productive beta chains. All rows with the same CDR3 protein become a single entry with the most common DNA and genes. This sample has approximately 540,000 distinct CDR3 sequences in its table, and about 13% of those were observed once. Jointly, the top ten make up about 6.5% of the sample. Sequencing was performed on blood, either unsorted or a sorted T cell fraction (not recorded which). Every receptor here comes from a male donor with ankylosing spondylitis.

Points on this clonotype: This CDR3 fails to terminate in the conserved phenylalanine or tryptophan, so it likely reflects a read error. The gene calls are TRBV20-1 and TRBJ2-3, with D possibly TRBD1 on 6 matching bases. V shed 8 bases and J shed 5 bases, with 17 bases lying between them. The germline CDR1 and CDR2 sequences are DFQATT and SNEGSKA (reference sequence). The CDR3 consists of 13 residues. CDR3 nucleotides: TGCAGTCTTACCGGGACACAACAAGATACGCAGTATTCT. It yields the protein CSLTGTQQDTQYS.

J is TRBJ2-1 and V is TRBV28; D is ambiguous. The CDR3 covers 16 residues. Trimming removed 6 bases from V and 1 base from J, with 16 bases in between. Germline loops: CDR1 MDHEN, CDR2 SYDVKM. This CDR3 is CASRATIRQSYNEQFF. CDR3 DNA sequence: TGTGCCAGCAGGGCGACGATCAGGCAATCCTACAATGAGCAGTTCTTC.

Worth noting for this clonotype: Possible read error: a much larger clone is one base away. This chain links TRBV20-1 with TRBJ1-1; 9 nucleotides match TRBD1. Germline-derived CDR1 and CDR2 are DFQATT and SNEGSKA (reference sequence). The CDR3 has 12 residues. The CDR3 loop is CSTRGDREGGFF. The CDR3 DNA sequence: TGCAGTACTAGAGGGGACAGGGAAGGGGGTTTCTTT.

This chain joins TRBV14 and TRBJ1-6; 8 nucleotides align to TRBD1. Per the germline V gene, CDR1 is SGHDN and CDR2 is FVKESK. V shed 3 bases and J 5 bases; nucleotides not matched to a gene: 0. The CDR3 runs 14 residues. The DNA for the CDR3 is TGTGCCAGCAGCCAGACAGGGGATAATTCACCCCTCCACTTT. Protein product: CASSQTGDNSPLHF.

This chain links TRBV20-1 with TRBJ1-3, with D uncertain. The CDR3 is made up of 17 amino acids. V was cut by 0 bases and J by 1 base, with 16 bases left in between. CDR1 and CDR2 from the germline V gene are DFQATT and SNEGSKA (reference sequence). CDR3 nucleotides: TGCAGTGCTAGAGATCCCGGGTGGACTTATTCTGGAAACACCATATATTTT. This codes for CSARDPGWTYSGNTIYF.

The rearrangement uses TRBV12-3 or TRBV12-4 and TRBJ1-4; D not certain. The CDR3 consists of 12 residues. V was clipped by 2 bases and J by 8 bases, with 6 bases between them. CDR3 protein: CASSLNREKLFF. The DNA of the CDR3 is TGTGCCAGCAGTTTAAATAGGGAAAAACTGTTTTTT.

The rearrangement uses TRBV19 and TRBJ1-2; 7 bases align to TRBD1. V gave up 7 bases and J gave up 8 bases; unmatched junction bases: 22. This CDR3 has 17 residues. Germline V gene data show CDR1 as LNHDA and CDR2 as SQIVND (reference sequence). CDR3 in amino acids: CASTPGGTVGRYDGYTF. The CDR3 nucleotides read TGTGCCAGTACCCCTGGGGGGACAGTCGGGCGGTATGACGGCTACACCTTC.

The chain links TRBV2 to TRBJ2-5; D gene uncertain. CDR1 and CDR2 (germline): SNHLY, FYNNEI. V was cut by 4 bases and J by 4 bases, with 7 bases left in between. The CDR3 is 12 residues long. The chain's CDR3 is CASSVRGETQYF. CDR3 DNA sequence: TGTGCCAGCAGTGTCCGTGGAGAGACCCAGTACTTC.

This clonotype has a handful of counts. The J gene is TRBJ2-1, the V gene TRBV19; D tentatively reads TRBD1 or TRBD2 (5 bases each). The germline CDR1 and CDR2 sequences are LNHDA and SQIVND (reference sequence). Trimming removed 3 bases from V and 4 bases from J, with 10 bases in between. The CDR3 has 14 residues. The CDR3 region is CASSIRDGYNEQFF. In DNA, the CDR3 is TGTGCCAGTAGTATTAGGGACGGATACAATGAGCAGTTCTTC.

This clonotype was counted between two and nine times. The chain links TRBV29-1 to TRBJ2-1; the D call may be TRBD1 or TRBD2 (7 bases each). There are 16 residues in the CDR3. From germline, CDR1 is SQVTM and CDR2 ANQGSEA. V lost 4 bases to trimming and J lost 0 bases, with 16 bases between them. The CDR3 protein is CSVGGGQSGSYNEQFF. Here the CDR3 DNA reads TGCAGCGTTGGGGGGGGACAGTCAGGCTCCTACAATGAGCAGTTCTTC.

This clonotype turned up a few times. This chain uses TRBV7-9 with TRBJ1-1, with TRBD1 matching over 10 bases. V shed 5 bases and J 7 bases; nucleotides not matched to a gene: 13. CDR1 is SEHNR, CDR2 FQNEAQ, per germline (reference sequence). The CDR3 is made up of 16 amino acids. In nucleotides, the CDR3 is TGTGCCAGCAGCACCTCGACAGGGGGCGGGCCGAGTGAAGCTTTCTTT. It yields the protein CASSTSTGGGPSEAFF.

This chain links TRBV18 with TRBJ2-7; TRBD2 is a possible D gene (6 bases). V lost 6 bases and J 7 bases, leaving 16 bases between the germline ends. The CDR3 totals 13 residues. CDR1 and CDR2 from the germline V gene are KGHSH and LQKENI. Here the CDR3 reads CASSWALGSEQYV. CDR3 nucleotide sequence: TGTGCCAGCTCTTGGGCCCTCGGGAGTGAGCAGTACGTC.

This rearrangement joins TRBV11-3 to TRBJ2-1; tentatively, D is TRBD2 (6 bases). Germline values: CDR1 SGHNT, CDR2 YENEEA. This CDR3 is 15 amino acids long. V was clipped by 5 bases and J by 2 bases, with 13 bases between them. CDR3 amino acids: CASSGTAGPYNEQFF. CDR3 nucleotides: TGTGCCAGCAGCGGCACTGCGGGACCCTACAATGAGCAGTTCTTC.

The chain couples TRBV3-1 to TRBJ2-7; 8 bases map to TRBD1. The junction had 8 bases not matched to a gene; V was cut back by 5 bases and J by 5 bases. The germline CDR1 and CDR2 sequences are LGHDT and YNNKEL (reference sequence). This CDR3 has 14 amino acids. This chain's CDR3 is CASSVTQGANEQYF. The CDR3 region has the DNA TGTGCCAGCAGCGTTACCCAGGGGGCAAACGAGCAGTACTTC.

V and J are TRBV5-1 and TRBJ1-6; D remains unclear. Trimming left V 0 bases short and J 3 bases short, with 16 bases between. This CDR3 spans 18 amino acids. Germline V lookup: CDR1 SGHRS, CDR2 YFSETQ. The CDR3 bases are TGCGCCAGCAGCTTGGAAGCCCGGGAAGTGGGCTATAATTCACCCCTCCACTTT. It encodes CASSLEAREVGYNSPLHF.

The chain recombines TRBV3-1 with TRBJ2-5; TRBD2 is a possible D gene (6 bases). Germline V gene lookup returns CDR1 LGHDT and CDR2 YNNKEL (reference sequence). The CDR3 is 16 residues long. The V gene lost 0 bases and the J gene lost 5 bases, with 16 bases spanning the gap. The CDR3 sequence: CASSQERGNAEETQYF. For the CDR3, the DNA is TGTGCCAGCAGCCAAGAACGCGGGAACGCCGAGGAGACCCAGTACTTC.

This clonotype was found a few times. This chain links TRBV6-1 with TRBJ2-3, with 8 nucleotides matching TRBD2. The ends lost 10 bases at V and 1 base at J; junction bases unmatched: 7. Germline V gene sequence: CDR1 MNHNS, CDR2 SASEGT. CDR3 length: 14 residues. This CDR3 reads CATRTSSGTDTQYF. Written as DNA, the CDR3 is TGTGCCACCCGGACTAGCTCAGGCACAGATACGCAGTATTTT.

This rearrangement joins TRBV2 to TRBJ1-4; TRBD1 matches at 9 bases. The germline gives CDR1 SNHLY, CDR2 FYNNEI. The V gene end was trimmed by 6 bases and the J gene end by 2 bases; junction bases not matched to a gene: 7. CDR3 length: 16 amino acids. For the CDR3, the DNA is TGTGCCAGCAGGAGGGACAGGGCGGCGACTAATGAAAAACTGTTTTTT. The encoded protein is CASRRDRAATNEKLFF.

V is TRBV12-3 or TRBV12-4 and J is TRBJ1-2; D is undetermined. This CDR3 spans 14 amino acids. V dropped 6 bases and J dropped 6 bases, with 17 bases sitting between them. CDR3 residues: CASSPLYRYNGYTF. The DNA for the CDR3 is TGTGCCAGCAGCCCGCTCTACAGATATAATGGCTACACCTTC.

The V call is TRBV6-1, the J call TRBJ1-2, with 9 bases fitting TRBD1. The CDR3 loop spans 16 amino acids. The germline CDR1 and CDR2 sequences are MNHNS and SASEGT. V lost 5 bases, J lost 4 bases, and 11 bases stayed unmatched. CDR3 nucleotide sequence: TGTGCCAGCAGTACACCCGGGACAGGGAATTTCTATGGCTACACCTTC. Protein: CASSTPGTGNFYGYTF.

This clonotype was counted at least ten times. The chain combines TRBV12-3 or TRBV12-4 with TRBJ2-3; a possible D gene is TRBD2 (6 bases). Trimming removed 6 bases at V and 0 bases at J, with 10 bases between. CDR3 size: 14 residues. CDR3 sequence (DNA): TGTGCCAGCAGACTAGCTGCGAGCACAGATACGCAGTATTTT. It is translated as CASRLAASTDTQYF.

There are a few counts of this clonotype. The J gene is TRBJ2-3, the V gene TRBV7-9, with unresolved D. V was cut by 1 base and J by 4 bases, with 6 bases left in between. The CDR3 contains 13 residues. Per the germline V gene, CDR1 is SEHNR and CDR2 is FQNEAQ (reference sequence). CDR3 coding DNA: TGTGCCAGCAGCTTAGATGTGGCAGATACGCAGTATTTT. Protein: CASSLDVADTQYF.

This sequence joins TRBV7-2 and TRBJ2-5, with D unresolved. Germline V gene sequence: CDR1 SGHTA, CDR2 FQGNSA. The CDR3 loop spans 16 amino acids. With 5 bases removed from V and 1 base from J, the gap between germline ends came to 17 bases. The CDR3 loop is CASSPRGRFTQETQYF. The CDR3 DNA is TGTGCCAGCAGCCCCCGCGGAAGGTTCACCCAAGAGACCCAGTACTTC.

This chain joins TRBV5-4 and TRBJ2-2; no clear D gene. Trimming shortened V by 4 bases and J by 6 bases, and 13 bases separated the two germline ends. Germline V gene sequence: CDR1 SGHNT, CDR2 YYREEE (reference sequence). The CDR3 length is 14 residues. CDR3 in DNA: TGTGCCAGCAGCCTGGGGTTGGTGGCCGGGGAGCTGTTTTTT. Protein product: CASSLGLVAGELFF.

This clonotype occurred a few times. The chain uses TRBV12-3 or TRBV12-4 and TRBJ2-4, with no clear D. This CDR3 contains 12 residues. Trimming shortened V by 0 bases and J by 6 bases, and 3 bases separated the two germline ends. CDR3 nucleotides: TGTGCCAGCAGTTTAGCGTTAAACATTCAGTACTTC. It specifies CASSLALNIQYF.